This is a list of T cell receptor beta chains from one sample in a study of shared clonotypes between healthy human individuals. TCRdb keeps only in-frame clones here, not all; method: immunoSEQ multiplex PCR. The sample shows 2 million to 2.5 million clones, around 90% of them seen only once. Sequencing was carried out using naive CD4+ T cells from PBMCs. These receptors were collected from a young man in good health. Some clones in this sample may be carry-over from other donors' samples. CDR3s include the opening cysteine and the closing phenylalanine or tryptophan. The D gene is left open where the match is weak. Size is omitted from some rows. Given values are once, few, many or a class for expanded clones.

CASSGQGETQYF TGCGCCAGCAGCGGACAGGGAGAGACCCAGTACTTC TRBJ2-5 TRBD1 NA TRBV5-1
CASSSSPYEQYF TGTGCCAGCAGTTCGTCCCCCTACGAGCAGTACTTC TRBJ2-7 NA NA TRBV28
CARSGAGYERDQPQHF TGTGCCAGAAGCGGGGCAGGGTATGAGAGGGATCAGCCCCAGCATTTT TRBJ1-5 NA NA TRBV5-3
CASSRRVPGSEKLFF TGTGCCAGCAGCCGGAGGGTCCCAGGGAGCGAAAAACTGTTTTTT TRBJ1-4 NA NA TRBV5-5
CASSSGLRGETQYF TGTGCCAGTAGTTCGGGCCTCCGCGGAGAGACCCAGTACTTC TRBJ2-5 NA NA TRBV19
CASSSQETQYF TGCGCCAGCTCGTCGCAAGAGACCCAGTACTTC TRBJ2-5 NA NA TRBV5-1
CASSLDRGYEQYF TGTGCCAGCAGCTTGGACAGGGGGTACGAGCAGTACTTC TRBJ2-7 TRBD1 NA TRBV5-6
CASSFLSQYEQYF TGTGCCAGCAGCTTCCTATCCCAATACGAGCAGTACTTC TRBJ2-7 NA NA TRBV5-5
CASSPTGARDGDEQFF TGCGCCAGCAGCCCCACCGGGGCCAGGGATGGGGATGAGCAGTTCTTC TRBJ2-1 NA NA TRBV5-1
CASSLFTGQGVNEQFF TGTGCCAGCAGCTTATTCACGGGACAGGGGGTCAATGAGCAGTTCTTC TRBJ2-1 TRBD1 NA TRBV7-3
CASSLYQGLGYTF TGTGCCAGCAGCTTATATCAGGGTTTGGGCTACACCTTC TRBJ1-2 NA few TRBV7-3
CASSRASGSPYEQYF TGTGCCAGCAGCCGGGCCAGCGGGAGCCCCTACGAGCAGTACTTC TRBJ2-7 TRBD2 NA TRBV7-3
CAWGHWMANTGELFF TGTGCCTGGGGCCATTGGATGGCGAACACCGGGGAGCTGTTTTTT TRBJ2-2 NA NA TRBV30
CASSLGAGDYGYTF TGTGCCAGCAGCTTGGGTGCAGGGGACTATGGCTACACCTTC TRBJ1-2 NA NA TRBV5-6
CASRGSGSSSYNEQFF TGCGCCAGCAGGGGAAGCGGCTCGAGCTCCTACAATGAGCAGTTCTTC TRBJ2-1 NA NA TRBV10-2
CASSIRTGNQPQHF TGTGCCAGTAGTATTCGAACAGGCAATCAGCCCCAGCATTTT TRBJ1-5 NA NA TRBV19
CAWTLRLAGGVNTQYF TGTGCCTGGACGTTACGTCTAGCGGGAGGGGTGAATACGCAGTATTTT TRBJ2-3 TRBD2 NA TRBV30
CASRPGLAGVGSYNEQFF TGTGCCAGCAGGCCGGGACTAGCGGGAGTGGGGTCCTACAATGAGCAGTTCTTC TRBJ2-1 TRBD2 once TRBV27
CASSLTGNSYEQYF TGTGCCAGCAGCTTGACGGGGAACTCCTACGAGCAGTACTTC TRBJ2-7 NA NA TRBV5-4
CASVRQFNQPQHF TGTGCCAGCGTGCGTCAGTTCAATCAGCCCCAGCATTTT TRBJ1-5 NA NA TRBV28
CASSSRAYYTDTQYF TGTGCCAGCAGTTCCCGGGCCTACTACACAGATACGCAGTATTTT TRBJ2-3 NA NA TRBV27
CASSDFRGTKDQPQHF TGTGCCAGCAGTGACTTTAGGGGCACCAAAGATCAGCCCCAGCATTTT TRBJ1-5 NA NA TRBV6-4
CASRRDRENYGYTF TGTGCCAGCAGACGGGACAGGGAAAACTATGGCTACACCTTC TRBJ1-2 TRBD1 NA TRBV6-5
CAWMAGTGNTGELFF TGTGCCTGGATGGCCGGGACAGGGAACACCGGGGAGCTGTTTTTT TRBJ2-2 TRBD1 NA TRBV30
CASSLRGRASYEQYF TGTGCCAGCAGCTTACGTGGACGGGCCTCCTACGAGCAGTACTTC TRBJ2-7 NA once TRBV7-2
CASGALVRGTEAFF TGTGCCAGCGGGGCCTTGGTTAGGGGCACTGAAGCTTTCTTT TRBJ1-1 NA NA TRBV6-1
CASSQVRGGELFF TGTGCCAGCAGCCAAGTTAGGGGCGGGGAGCTGTTTTTT TRBJ2-2 NA NA TRBV4-2
CASSPQGGSYNEQFF TGTGCCAGCTCGCCTCAGGGGGGGTCCTACAATGAGCAGTTCTTC TRBJ2-1 NA NA TRBV18
CASSRGQGYGYTF TGTGCCAGCAGCCGAGGACAGGGTTATGGCTACACCTTC TRBJ1-2 TRBD1 NA TRBV14
CASRWGGSTEAFF TGCGCCAGCAGATGGGGGGGTAGTACTGAAGCTTTCTTT TRBJ1-1 NA once TRBV5-1
CASSLVAGGGDEQFF TGTGCCAGCAGCTTAGTAGCGGGAGGGGGCGATGAGCAGTTCTTC TRBJ2-1 TRBD2 NA TRBV7-9
CASSYYRLDSYNEQFF TGTGCCAGCAGTTACTATAGACTAGATTCATACAATGAGCAGTTCTTC TRBJ2-1 NA NA TRBV6-5
CASSPTGGAGANVLTF TGTGCCAGCAGCCCCACCGGGGGCGCTGGGGCCAACGTCCTGACTTTC TRBJ2-6 NA NA TRBV7-3
CAISESSGKNTEAFF TGTGCCATCAGTGAGTCGTCAGGAAAGAACACTGAAGCTTTCTTT TRBJ1-1 NA NA TRBV10-3
CASSPGEISYEQYF TGTGCCAGCTCACCCGGGGAAATATCCTACGAGCAGTACTTC TRBJ2-7 NA NA TRBV18